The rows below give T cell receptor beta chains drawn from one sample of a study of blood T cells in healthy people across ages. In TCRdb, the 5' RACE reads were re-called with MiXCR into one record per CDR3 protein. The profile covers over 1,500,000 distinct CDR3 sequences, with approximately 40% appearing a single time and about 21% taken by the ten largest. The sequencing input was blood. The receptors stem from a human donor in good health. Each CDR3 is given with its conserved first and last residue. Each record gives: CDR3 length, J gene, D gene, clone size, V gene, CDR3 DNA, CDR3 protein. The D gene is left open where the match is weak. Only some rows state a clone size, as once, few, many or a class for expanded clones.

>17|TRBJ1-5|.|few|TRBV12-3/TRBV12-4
TGTGCCAGCAGTCCTCCCTGGGGACGAGTGAGCAATCAGCCCCAGCATTTT
CASSPPWGRVSNQPQHF
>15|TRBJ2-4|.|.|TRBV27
TGTGCCAGCAGTTTCCTCCGGGACGGCAAAAACATTCAGTACTTC
CASSFLRDGKNIQYF
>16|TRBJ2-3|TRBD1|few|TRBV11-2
TGTGCCAGCAGCTTAGCGAGGGGACAGAGCACAGATACGCAGTATTTT
CASSLARGQSTDTQYF
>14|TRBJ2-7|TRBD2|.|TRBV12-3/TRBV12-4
TGTGCCAGCAGTTTGGCAGGACTAGCGGGGGAGCAGTACTTC
CASSLAGLAGEQYF
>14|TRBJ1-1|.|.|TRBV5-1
TGCGCCAGCACCCCGGCGGGGACGAACACTGAAGCTTTCTTT
CASTPAGTNTEAFF
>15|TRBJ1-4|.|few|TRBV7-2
TGTGCCAGCAGCTTAGTACGGCTACCTAATGAAAAACTGTTTTTT
CASSLVRLPNEKLFF
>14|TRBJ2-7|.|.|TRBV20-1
TGCAGTGCTCTTAGCAGGGGGGCGTCAGACGAGCAGTACTTC
CSALSRGASDEQYF
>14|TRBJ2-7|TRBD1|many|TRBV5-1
TGCGCCAGCAGCCCCAGGACAGGGGGCGACGAGCAGTACTTC
CASSPRTGGDEQYF
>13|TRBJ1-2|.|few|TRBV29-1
TGCAGCGTGGGGGCGAAGGACAGCTATGGCTACACCTTC
CSVGAKDSYGYTF
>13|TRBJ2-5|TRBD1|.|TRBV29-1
TGCAGCGTTGATAAAGGGGGCGCGGGTGAGCAGTACTTC
CSVDKGGAGEQYF
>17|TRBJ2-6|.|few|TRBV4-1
TGCGCCAGCAGCCAAGATCAATGGAGCTCTGGGGCCAACGTCCTGACTTTC
CASSQDQWSSGANVLTF
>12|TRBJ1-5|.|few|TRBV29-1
TGCAGCGGGGGAGATAGCAATCAGCCCCAGCATTTT
CSGGDSNQPQHF
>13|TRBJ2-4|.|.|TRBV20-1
TGCAGTGCTAAGGAGGGGGCCAAAAACATTCAGTACTTC
CSAKEGAKNIQYF
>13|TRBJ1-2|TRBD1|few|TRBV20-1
TGCAGTGCTAGAGGGGACAGGGGCATTGGCTACACCTTC
CSARGDRGIGYTF
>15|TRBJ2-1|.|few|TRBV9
TGTGCCAGCAGCGCCGGACCACACCCCTACAATGAGCAGTTCTTC
CASSAGPHPYNEQFF